This T cell receptor beta chain was observed in a study of cytomegalovirus exposure and HLA in healthy donors. Study-wide findings and caveats: Most TCR beta V segments were productive about 90% or about 30% of the time in an earlier analysis.

A word on this clone: Its specificity is not known.

CDR1 and CDR2 from the germline V gene are MNHEY and SMNVEV (reference sequence). Trimming removed 2 bases from V and 2 bases from J, with 9 bases in between. This CDR3 is 14 amino acids long. The PCR used 60 Vbeta and 13 Jbeta primers. Here immunoSEQ multiplex PCR was the method, and the copy in TCRdb shows in-frame clones only, minus some. The table has approximately 160,000 clones, 68% seen once; the top ten hold approximately 1.5%. Sequencing was performed on PBMCs. This chain joins TRBV27 and TRBJ1-1, with D tentatively TRBD1 (6 bases). The receptor comes from a man in his forties or fifties in good health and CMV-seronegative. This CDR3 is CASSLRQVNTEAFF. As DNA, the CDR3 is TGTGCCAGCAGTTTAAGACAGGTTAACACTGAAGCTTTCTTT.